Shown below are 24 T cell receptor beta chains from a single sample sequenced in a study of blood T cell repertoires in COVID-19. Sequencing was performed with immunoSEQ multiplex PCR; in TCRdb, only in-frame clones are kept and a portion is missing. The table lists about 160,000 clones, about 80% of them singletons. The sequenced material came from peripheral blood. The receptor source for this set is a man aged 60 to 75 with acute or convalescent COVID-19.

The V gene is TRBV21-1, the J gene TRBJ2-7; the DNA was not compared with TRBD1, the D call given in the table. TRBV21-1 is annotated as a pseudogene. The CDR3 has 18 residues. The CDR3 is CASSRRDRGVFISYEQYF. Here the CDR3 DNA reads TGTGCCAGCAGCCGCCGGGACAGGGGGGTCTTTATATCCTACGAGCAGTACTTC.

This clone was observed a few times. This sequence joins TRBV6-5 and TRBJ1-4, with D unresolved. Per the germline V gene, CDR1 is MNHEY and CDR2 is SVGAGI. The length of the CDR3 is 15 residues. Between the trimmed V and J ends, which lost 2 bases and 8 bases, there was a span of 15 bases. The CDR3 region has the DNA TGTGCCAGCAGTTACACCACAGCGAGGGTGGAAAAACTGTTTTTT. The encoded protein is CASSYTTARVEKLFF.

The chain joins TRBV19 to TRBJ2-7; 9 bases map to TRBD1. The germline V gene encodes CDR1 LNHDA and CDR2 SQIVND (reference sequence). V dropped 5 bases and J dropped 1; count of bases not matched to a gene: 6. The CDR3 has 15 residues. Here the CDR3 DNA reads TGTGCCAGTAGTGGAACGGACAGGGGATCCTACGAGCAGTACTTC. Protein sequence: CASSGTDRGSYEQYF.

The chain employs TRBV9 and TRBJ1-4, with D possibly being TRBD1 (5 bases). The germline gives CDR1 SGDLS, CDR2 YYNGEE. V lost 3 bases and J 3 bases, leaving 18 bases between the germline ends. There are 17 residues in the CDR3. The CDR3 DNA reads TGTGCCAGCAGCGCGAGCGGGGGGGAGGTGGCTAATGAAAAACTGTTTTTT. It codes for CASSASGGEVANEKLFF.

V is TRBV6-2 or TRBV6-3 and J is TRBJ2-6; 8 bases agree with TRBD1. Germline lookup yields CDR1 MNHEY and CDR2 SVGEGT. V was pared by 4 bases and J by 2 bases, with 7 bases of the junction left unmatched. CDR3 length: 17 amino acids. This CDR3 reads CASSSGQGSPGANVLTF. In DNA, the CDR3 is TGTGCCAGCAGTTCCGGACAGGGTTCTCCTGGGGCCAACGTCCTGACTTTC.

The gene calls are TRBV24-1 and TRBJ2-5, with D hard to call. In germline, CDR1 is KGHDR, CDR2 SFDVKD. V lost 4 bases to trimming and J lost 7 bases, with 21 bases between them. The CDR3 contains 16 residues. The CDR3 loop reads CATSEGPTEPIVTQYF. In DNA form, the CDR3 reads TGTGCCACCAGTGAGGGCCCTACCGAACCCATAGTGACCCAGTACTTC.

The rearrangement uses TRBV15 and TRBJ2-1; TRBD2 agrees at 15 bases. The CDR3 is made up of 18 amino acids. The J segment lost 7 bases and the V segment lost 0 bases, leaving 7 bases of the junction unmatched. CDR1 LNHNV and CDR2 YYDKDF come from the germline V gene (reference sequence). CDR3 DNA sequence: TGTGCCACCAGCAGAGATCTTCCGGGACTAGCGGGGGGTAATGAGCAGTTCTTC. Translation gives CATSRDLPGLAGGNEQFF.

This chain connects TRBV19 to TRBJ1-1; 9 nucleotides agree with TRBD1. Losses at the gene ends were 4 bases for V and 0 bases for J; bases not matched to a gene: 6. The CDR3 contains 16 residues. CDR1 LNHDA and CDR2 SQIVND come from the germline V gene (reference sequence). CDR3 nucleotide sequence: TGTGCCAGTAGTAGGAAGACAGGGGGGATGAACACTGAAGCTTTCTTT. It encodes CASSRKTGGMNTEAFF.

The CDR3 nucleotides are TGTGCCAGCAGCACAACCGGACAGGGAGTCTATGGCTACACCTTC. Translated, it gives CASSTTGQGVYGYTF. The chain joins TRBV11-2 to TRBJ1-2, with 8 bases that match TRBD1. The CDR3 sequence is 15 residues long. CDR1 is SGHAT and CDR2 is FQNNGV in the germline V gene. The V and J ends lost 5 bases and 4 bases, in that order; junction bases with no gene match: 9.

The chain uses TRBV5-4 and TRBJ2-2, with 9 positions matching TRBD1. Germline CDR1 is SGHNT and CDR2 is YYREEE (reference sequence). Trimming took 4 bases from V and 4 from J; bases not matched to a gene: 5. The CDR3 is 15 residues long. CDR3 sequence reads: CASSIGQGSTGELFF. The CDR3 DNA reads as TGTGCCAGCAGCATAGGACAGGGGAGCACCGGGGAGCTGTTTTTT.

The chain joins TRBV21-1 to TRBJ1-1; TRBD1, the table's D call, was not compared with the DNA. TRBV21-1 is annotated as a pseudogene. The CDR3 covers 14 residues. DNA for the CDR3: TGTGTATCTCCAGGGGGACCCGGCTCCACTGAAGCTTTCTTT. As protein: CVSPGGPGSTEAFF.

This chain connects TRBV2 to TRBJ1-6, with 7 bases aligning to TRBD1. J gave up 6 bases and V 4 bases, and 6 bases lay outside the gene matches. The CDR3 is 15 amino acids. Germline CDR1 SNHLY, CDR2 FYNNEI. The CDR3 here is CASSATGVGNSPLHF. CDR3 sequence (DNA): TGTGCCAGCAGTGCAACAGGGGTGGGTAATTCACCCCTCCACTTT.

The CDR3 spells CASSYGQNNEKLFF. CDR3 in DNA: TGTGCCAGCAGTTACGGCCAGAATAATGAAAAACTGTTTTTT. J is TRBJ1-4 and V is TRBV6-5; unclear D gene. Looked up from germline, CDR1 is MNHEY and CDR2 is SVGAGI. The CDR3 length is 14 residues. The V end was cut by 2 bases, the J end by 4 bases, with 8 bases between.

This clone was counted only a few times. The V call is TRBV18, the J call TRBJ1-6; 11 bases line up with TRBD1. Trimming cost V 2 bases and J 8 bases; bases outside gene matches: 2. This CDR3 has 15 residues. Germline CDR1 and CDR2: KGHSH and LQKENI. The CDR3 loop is CASSPGTGGDSPLHF. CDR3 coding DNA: TGTGCCAGCTCACCAGGGACAGGGGGTGATTCACCCCTCCACTTT.

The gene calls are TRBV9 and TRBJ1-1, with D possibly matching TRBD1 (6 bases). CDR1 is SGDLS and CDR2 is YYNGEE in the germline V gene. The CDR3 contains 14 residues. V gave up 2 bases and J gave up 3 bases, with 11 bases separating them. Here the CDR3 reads CASSVGGGYTEAFF. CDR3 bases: TGTGCCAGCAGCGTGGGAGGGGGGTACACTGAAGCTTTCTTT.

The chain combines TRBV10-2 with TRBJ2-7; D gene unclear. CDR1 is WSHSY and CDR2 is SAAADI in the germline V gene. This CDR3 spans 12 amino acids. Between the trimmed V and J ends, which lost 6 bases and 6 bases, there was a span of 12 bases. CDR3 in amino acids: CASSPLVSEQYF. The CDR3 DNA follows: TGCGCCAGCAGCCCCCTAGTAAGCGAGCAGTACTTC.

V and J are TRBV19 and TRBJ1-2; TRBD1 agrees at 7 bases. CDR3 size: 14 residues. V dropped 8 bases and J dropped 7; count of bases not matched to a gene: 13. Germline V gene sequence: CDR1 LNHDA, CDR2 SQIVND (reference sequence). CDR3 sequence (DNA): TGTGCCAGTTCAGGGCAGGGGGTAAAAGGTGGCTACACCTTC. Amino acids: CASSGQGVKGGYTF. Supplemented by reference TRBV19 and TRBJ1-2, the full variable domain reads DGGITQSPKYLFRKEGQNVTLSCEQNLNHDAMYWYRQDPGQGLRLIYYSQIVNDFQKGDIAEGYSVSREKKESFPLTVTSAQKNPTAFYLCASSGQGVKGGYTFGSGTRLTVV.

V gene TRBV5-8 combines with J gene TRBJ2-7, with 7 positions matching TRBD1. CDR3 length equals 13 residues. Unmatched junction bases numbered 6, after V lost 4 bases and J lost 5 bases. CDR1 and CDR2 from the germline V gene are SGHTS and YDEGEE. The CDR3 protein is CASSIQGNNEQYF. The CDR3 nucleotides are TGTGCCAGCAGCATACAGGGGAATAACGAGCAGTACTTC.

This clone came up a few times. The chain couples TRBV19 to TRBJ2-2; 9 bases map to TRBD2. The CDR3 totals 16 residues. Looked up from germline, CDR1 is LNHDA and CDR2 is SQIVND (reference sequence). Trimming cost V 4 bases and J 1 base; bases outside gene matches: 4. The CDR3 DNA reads TGTGCCAGTAGTAGGGGTAGCGGGGGGAACACCGGGGAGCTGTTTTTT. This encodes CASSRGSGGNTGELFF. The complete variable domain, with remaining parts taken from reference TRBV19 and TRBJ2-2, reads DGGITQSPKYLFRKEGQNVTLSCEQNLNHDAMYWYRQDPGQGLRLIYYSQIVNDFQKGDIAEGYSVSREKKESFPLTVTSAQKNPTAFYLCASSRGSGGNTGELFFGEGSRLTVL.

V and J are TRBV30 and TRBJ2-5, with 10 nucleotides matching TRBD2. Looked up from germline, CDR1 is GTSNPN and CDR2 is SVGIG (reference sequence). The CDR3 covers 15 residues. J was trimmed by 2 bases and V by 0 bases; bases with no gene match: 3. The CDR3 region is CAWSVLAGRQETQYF. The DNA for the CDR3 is TGTGCCTGGAGTGTACTAGCGGGGAGACAAGAGACCCAGTACTTC. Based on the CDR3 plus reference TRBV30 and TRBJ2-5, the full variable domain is SQTIHQWPATLVQPVGSPLSLECTVEGTSNPNLYWYRQAAGRGLQLLFYSVGIGQISSEVPQNLSASRPQDRQFILSSKKLLLSDSGFYLCAWSVLAGRQETQYFGPGTRLLVL.

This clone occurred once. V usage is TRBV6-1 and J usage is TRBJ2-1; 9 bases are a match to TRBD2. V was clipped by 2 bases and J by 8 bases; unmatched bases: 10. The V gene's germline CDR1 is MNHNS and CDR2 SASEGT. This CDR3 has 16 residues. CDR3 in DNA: TGTGCCAGCAGTGAACGCCCCGGGACTAGCAACGATGAGCAGTTCTTC. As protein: CASSERPGTSNDEQFF.

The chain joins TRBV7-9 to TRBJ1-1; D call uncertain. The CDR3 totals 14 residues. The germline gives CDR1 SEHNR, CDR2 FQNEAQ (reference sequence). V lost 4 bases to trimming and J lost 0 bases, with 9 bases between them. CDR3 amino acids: CASSSSTVNTEAFF. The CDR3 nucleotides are TGTGCCAGCAGCTCCTCTACAGTGAACACTGAAGCTTTCTTT.

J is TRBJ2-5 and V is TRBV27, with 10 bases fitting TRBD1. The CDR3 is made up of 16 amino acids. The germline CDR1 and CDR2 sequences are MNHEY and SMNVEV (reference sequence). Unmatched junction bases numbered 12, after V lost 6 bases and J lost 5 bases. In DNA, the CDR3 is TGTGCCAGCAGATTCTTAACGACAGGGGGCTCGGAGACCCAGTACTTC. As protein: CASRFLTTGGSETQYF.

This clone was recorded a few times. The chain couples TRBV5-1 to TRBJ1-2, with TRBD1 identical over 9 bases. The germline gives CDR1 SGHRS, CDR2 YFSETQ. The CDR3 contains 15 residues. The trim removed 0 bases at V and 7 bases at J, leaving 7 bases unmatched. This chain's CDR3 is CASSLAGQGGVGYTF. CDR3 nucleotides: TGCGCCAGCAGCTTGGCGGGACAGGGTGGGGTTGGCTACACCTTC.